This TCR beta chain derives from a study of CD8+ T cells in alopecia areata. Study details: Patients remained on tofacitinib for 6 to 18 months and then went 6 months without it.

Study-wide points: Higher clonality was seen in lesional scalp than in normal scalp, especially in alopecia totalis/universalis. Patients displayed less clarity in TCR sharing than mice, a finding possibly related to HLA.

This CDR3 spans 15 amino acids. Germline V lookup: CDR1 SGHDN, CDR2 FVKESK. V dropped 3 bases and J dropped 2 bases, with 13 bases sitting between them. Lesional scalp punch biopsies and peripheral blood were collected from alopecia areata patients. After isolation, RNA underwent reverse transcription to generate cDNA as the sequencing template. Here immunoSEQ multiplex PCR was the method, and the copy in TCRdb shows in-frame clones only, minus some. The profile covers over 50,000 clones, with about 44% appearing a single time and approximately 18% taken by the ten largest. The table lists this clone with a few counts. As yet, its antigen is unknown.

This TCR was recovered from a human donor with alopecia areata. The chain combines TRBV14 with TRBJ1-1, with D perhaps matching TRBD1 (6 bases). The input for sequencing was CD8+ T cells sorted from blood, taken at week 0. The chain's CDR3 is CASSQGPGVNTEAFF. The CDR3 DNA sequence: TGTGCCAGCAGCCAGGGGCCAGGGGTTAACACTGAAGCTTTCTTT.